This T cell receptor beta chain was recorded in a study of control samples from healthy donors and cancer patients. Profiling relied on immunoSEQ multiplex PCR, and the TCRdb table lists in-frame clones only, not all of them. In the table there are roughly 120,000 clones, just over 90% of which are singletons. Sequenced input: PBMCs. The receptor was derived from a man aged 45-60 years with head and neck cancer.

The CDR3 DNA is TGCAGCGGGCAGGGGGCCCCTAATGAAAAACTGTTTTTT. This sequence encodes CSGQGAPNEKLFF. This rearrangement joins TRBV29-1 to TRBJ1-4, with 8 bases aligning to TRBD1. This CDR3 contains 13 residues. Germline V CDR1 and CDR2: SQVTM, ANQGSEA. V was pared by 7 bases and J by 3 bases, with 4 bases of the junction left unmatched.